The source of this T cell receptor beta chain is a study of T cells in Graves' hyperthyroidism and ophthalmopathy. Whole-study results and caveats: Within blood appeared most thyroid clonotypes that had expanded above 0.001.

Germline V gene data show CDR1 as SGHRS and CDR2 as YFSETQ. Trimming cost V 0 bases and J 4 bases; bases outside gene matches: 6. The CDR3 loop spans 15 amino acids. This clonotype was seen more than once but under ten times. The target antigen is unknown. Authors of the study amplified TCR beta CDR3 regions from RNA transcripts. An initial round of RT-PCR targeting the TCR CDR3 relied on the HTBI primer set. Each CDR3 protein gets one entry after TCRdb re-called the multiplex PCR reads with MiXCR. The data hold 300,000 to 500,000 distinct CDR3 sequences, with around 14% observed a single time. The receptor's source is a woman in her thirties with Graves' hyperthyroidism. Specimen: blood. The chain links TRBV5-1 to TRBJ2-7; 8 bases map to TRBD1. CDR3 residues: CASSLAEDRAYEQYF. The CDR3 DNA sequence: TGCGCCAGCAGCTTGGCCGAGGACAGGGCTTACGAGCAGTACTTC.